The 9 T cell receptor beta chains listed next were all sequenced from one sample in a study of identical twins. TCRdb independently ran MiXCR on the 5' RACE reads; one entry per CDR3 protein. The sample lists hundreds of thousands of distinct CDR3 sequences; 21% were seen once. These data also formed part of another study, on T cells expressing NK-cell markers.

Material for sequencing was PBMCs. All receptors come from a woman aged 18 to 35 in good health.

V gene TRBV18 combines with J gene TRBJ2-1, with 11 bases fitting TRBD2. J lost 12 bases, V lost 3 bases, and 10 bases had no gene match. Germline assignment: CDR1 KGHSH and CDR2 LQKENI. The CDR3 runs to 15 residues. The CDR3 protein is CASSPPLAGVLGQFF. As DNA, the CDR3 is TGTGCCAGCTCACCCCCACTAGCGGGAGTCTTGGGGCAGTTCTTC. The variable domain in full, with the rest retrieved from reference TRBV18 and TRBJ2-1, is NAGVMQNPRHLVRRRGQEARLRCSPMKGHSHVYWYRQLPEEGLKFMVYLQKENIIDESGMPKERFSAEFPKEGPSILRIQQVVRGDSAAYFCASSPPLAGVLGQFFGPGTRLTVL.

The CDR3 sequence: CASSESVQPQHF. DNA for the CDR3: TGCGCCAGCAGTGAGTCGGTGCAGCCCCAGCATTTT. The chain couples TRBV10-2 to TRBJ1-5, with no clear D. Trimming left V 0 bases short and J 7 bases short, with 4 bases between. The CDR3 totals 12 residues. Looked up from germline, CDR1 is WSHSY and CDR2 is SAAADI.

This clonotype was counted only a few times. The V call is TRBV2, the J call TRBJ2-5; TRBD2 matches 10 bases. V lost 10 bases and J lost 1; bases outside the gene matches: 9. From germline, CDR1 is SNHLY and CDR2 FYNNEI. This CDR3 contains 15 residues. The CDR3 spells CATTGLAEFQETQYF. The CDR3 coding sequence is TGTGCCACCACCGGACTAGCGGAGTTCCAAGAGACCCAGTACTTC.

This clonotype has a count of ten or more. V and J are TRBV12-3 or TRBV12-4 and TRBJ1-5; D unresolved. The V gene lost 2 bases and the J gene lost 7 bases, with 12 bases spanning the gap. The CDR3 runs to 14 residues. The CDR3 is CASSLSQAHQPQHF. As DNA, the CDR3 is TGTGCCAGCAGTTTATCGCAGGCTCACCAGCCCCAGCATTTT.

This clonotype was recorded many times. The chain combines TRBV3-1 with TRBJ1-6; no definite D call. Trimming left V 4 bases short and J 10 bases short, with 11 bases between. CDR3 length equals 13 residues. CDR1 is LGHDT and CDR2 is YNNKEL in the germline V gene (reference sequence). In DNA, the CDR3 is TGTGCCAGCAGCCCCCATGAGGCCTCACCCCTCCACTTT. Residues: CASSPHEASPLHF.

The chain is built from TRBV6-1 and TRBJ2-1; TRBD2 aligns across 7 bases. V was clipped by 6 bases and J by 7 bases; unmatched bases: 12. Germline-derived CDR1 and CDR2 are MNHNS and SASEGT. The CDR3 is 15 amino acids. CDR3 residues: CASSLLAGEINEQFF. The DNA for the CDR3 is TGTGCCAGCAGCCTCCTGGCGGGAGAAATTAATGAGCAGTTCTTC.

The chain recombines TRBV27 with TRBJ1-4, with 10 bases identical to TRBD1. CDR3 length: 14 amino acids. CDR1 is MNHEY, CDR2 SMNVEV, per germline (reference sequence). Trimming removed 6 bases from V and 4 bases from J; junction bases left unmatched: 2. The CDR3 reads CASRGTGVNEKLFF. In DNA, the CDR3 is TGTGCCAGCAGGGGGACAGGGGTTAATGAAAAACTGTTTTTT.

At least ten counts were recorded for this clonotype. The chain recombines TRBV20-1 with TRBJ2-2; 8 nucleotides agree with TRBD2. The CDR3 totals 16 residues. In germline, CDR1 is DFQATT, CDR2 SNEGSKA (reference sequence). J gave up 8 bases and V 3 bases, and 14 bases lay outside the gene matches. CDR3: CSARDGLAGPVGELFF. The CDR3 DNA reads TGCAGTGCTAGGGACGGCCTAGCGGGTCCCGTTGGGGAGCTGTTTTTT.

The chain uses TRBV11-2 and TRBJ2-3; a weak D match, TRBD2 (5 bases). The ends were cut back, 3 bases at V and 9 bases at J, with 22 bases in the middle. CDR3 size: 16 residues. Germline CDR1 is SGHAT and CDR2 is FQNNGV. This chain's CDR3 is CASSFRTRRQPGTQYF. CDR3 DNA sequence: TGTGCCAGCAGCTTCAGGACTCGGCGGCAGCCCGGCACGCAGTATTTT. The whole variable domain, filled in from reference TRBV11-2 and TRBJ2-3, reads EAGVAQSPRYKIIEKRQSVAFWCNPISGHATLYWYQQILGQGPKLLIQFQNNGVVDDSQLPKDRFSAERLKGVDSTLKIQPAKLEDSAVYLCASSFRTRRQPGTQYFGPGTRLTVL.